The T cell receptor (beta chain) under discussion was sequenced for a study of T cells after posttransplantation cyclophosphamide (dated by TCRdb to the mid-2010s). With respect to the entire study: The study tracked T cell repertoire reconstitution by TRB sequencing after myeloablative bone marrow transplantation using posttransplantation cyclophosphamide as GVHD prophylaxis. Samples from under 40 PTCy-treated patients and fewer than 20 related bone marrow donors of those patients were subjected to antigen receptor sequencing. Blood from all 35 or so PTCy patients who had 1-year posttransplant specimens underwent TRB sequencing. In 3 patients, up to roughly 3 additional blood samples taken between 2 and 5.2 years after transplant also underwent TRB sequencing, as did pretransplant blood from 4 patients. Because TRA and TRB clonality were tightly correlated in 8 or 9 samples, subsequent TCR analyses were focused on TRB only. Public TRB sequences were queried against a database of over 3,600 sequences associated with responses to pathogens, tumor antigens, self-antigens and alloantigens. General conclusions and limits of the study: Across the approximately 46 patients, TRB clonality was highly associated with recipient CMV seropositivity and CMV reactivation, and diversity with PTCy was similar to that in the CNI/methotrexate controls. The TRB repertoires of T cells infiltrating skin or GI tract showed only limited overlap with the TRB repertoires of T cells in blood. At 1-2 months, donor-recipient similarity was low but rose over the first year, and the later blood repertoires were often dominated by donor CD8+ memory clones.

On the day of marrow donation, related bone marrow donors gave peripheral blood samples. Mononuclear cells from peripheral blood and bone marrow were separated by Ficoll-Hypaque density centrifugation and then cryopreserved. CD4+ and CD8+ T cells, including naive and memory subsets, were sorted by FACS using a FACSAria II. Genomic DNA was used for TRB sequencing, which was performed with the immunoSEQ assay at survey resolution or with the hsTCRB kit. The paper's processing steps were these. The immunoSEQ software was used for initial read processing, and the LymphoSeq R package was used for repertoire analyses. Clonality was calculated as 1 minus normalized Shannon entropy, and the Gini coefficient was also calculated for each TRB dataset. Phenotypes of unsorted samples were inferred by mapping TRB sequences from sorted subsets of the recipient or donor onto the same recipient's unsorted samples. This is the immuneACCESS table as TCRdb keeps it, with only in-frame sequences that have V and J called. A part of the clones is gone; compared with another copy, unresolved V genes explain less than half, and the rest is unexplained. For V, J and clone size, that table is used; D and trimming come from the DNA. In this sample the table shows 20,000 to 25,000 clones, roughly two thirds of which occur a single time. About 0.61% of the sample belongs to the ten largest clones.

CDR1 and CDR2, per the germline V gene (reference sequence), are MNHEY and SMNVEV. Trimming costs V 5 bases and J 8 bases, and their ends lie 15 bases apart. Counted from cysteine to phenylalanine, this CDR3 has 13 amino acids. The retained sequence is limited to the CDR3, 39 bases, with the frame set at the first base. In regard to this clone: Its antigen is still unknown. Per-nucleotide qualities are absent, and no much larger clonotype sits a single base away.

Sequencing was carried out using memory CD4+ T cells sorted from PBMCs. The chain links TRBV27 with TRBJ1-2, and TRBD1 may be the D gene, going by 5 matching bases. The TCR originated in a woman aged 60-70 years in good health, CMV-negative, and a related stem cell transplant donor. For the CDR3, the sequence is CASSPLGGRGYTF. The nucleotide sequence reads TGTGCCAGCAGTCCCTTGGGGGGACGAGGCTACACCTTC.